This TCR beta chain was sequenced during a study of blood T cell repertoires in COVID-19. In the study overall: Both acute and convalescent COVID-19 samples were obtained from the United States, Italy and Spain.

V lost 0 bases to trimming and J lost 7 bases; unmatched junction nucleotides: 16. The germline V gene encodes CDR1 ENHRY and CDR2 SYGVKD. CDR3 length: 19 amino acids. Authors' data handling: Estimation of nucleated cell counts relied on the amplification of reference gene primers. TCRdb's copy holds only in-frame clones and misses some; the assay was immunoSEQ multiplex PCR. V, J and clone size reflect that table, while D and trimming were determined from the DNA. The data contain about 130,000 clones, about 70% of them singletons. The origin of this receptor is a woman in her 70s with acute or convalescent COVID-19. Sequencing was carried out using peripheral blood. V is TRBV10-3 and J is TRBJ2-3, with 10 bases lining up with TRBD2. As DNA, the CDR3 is TGTGCCATCAGTGAGTCGTGGGCGGTGACTAGCGGGCCTCTTCATACGCAGTATTTT. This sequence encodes CAISESWAVTSGPLHTQYF.